This T cell receptor (beta chain) was sequenced for a study of shared clonotypes between healthy human individuals (dated by TCRdb to the early 2020s). Regarding the study in general: The cohort comprised a couple of women and a few men aged 18 to 49 years. For each donor, three plates each were used for CD4 naive and CD4 memory, two plates were used for CD8 naive, and one plate was used for CD8 memory. To estimate repertoire size and how much clonotypes are shared between individuals, the study performed deep sequencing of blood TCR repertoires from roughly five healthy adults. Different laboratories and diverse techniques were used to prepare libraries and sequence TCR repertoires, to increase sequencing depth and limit assay-specific biases. Between about 0.9 and 10 billion PBMCs per donor were obtained by leukapheresis. General conclusions and limits of the study: Naive subsets generally had larger estimated clonotype richness than memory subsets. Across a few donors, about 5% of naive CD4, around 3.5% of naive CD8, about 2.3% of memory CD4, and 0.3% to 0.45% of memory CD8 clonotypes were shared. Rarefaction of sorted-subset datasets indicated incomplete sequencing despite the large sequencing depth. The genetic and exposure-history diversity represented was limited by the small number of donors. Based on pairwise subsampling, the degree of clonotype sharing among donors was expected to be affected by sequencing depth. Compared with non-shared clonotypes, clonotypes shared by all four sorted-subset donors had higher generation probabilities. Only blood was sampled, and tissue TCR repertoires likely differ from those in blood.

For the CD8 naive samples, CD45RO-negative cells were positively selected for CCR7, yielding a CD45RA+CCR7+ population from which TemRA cells were excluded. Healthy HIV-negative adults with no recently reported acute infections or vaccinations were included as donors. All donors were Caucasian adults living in Nashville, Tennessee, USA. Blood was obtained by leukapheresis, after which PBMCs were separated by Ficoll-Histopaque density gradient centrifugation and cryopreserved in liquid nitrogen vapor phase. Analytical flow cytometry was used to check the purity and quantity of every magnetically sorted T cell population. From each sorted fraction, genomic DNA was isolated and quantified by UV absorbance on a Nanodrop 2000c. Turning to this clone: This clone's antigen is unknown. Qualities for individual bases were not recorded, and no much larger clone is one base off.

Using the deep immunoSEQ assay, TCR CDR3 regions were amplified from genomic DNA by multiplex PCR. Extracted genomic DNA from each cell subset was spread evenly across all wells of several immunoSEQ 96-well plates, with each plate serving as a replicate. For sorted subsets, about 200 ng genomic DNA, equal to about 30,000 T cell genomes, was loaded into each replicate PCR. Purified libraries were quantified with a Qubit 3.0 fluorometer, sized on a Bioanalyzer 2100, and re-quantified with the KAPA Library Quantification kit. Every immunoSEQ 96-well plate was sequenced on a dedicated single-read 150-cycle Illumina NextSeq 550 flow cell. The authors' pipeline ran thus. The immunoSEQ output contained only junctional sequences without quality scores, so filtering could not match that applied to full-length reads. Sequences were annotated with PyIR, a Python wrapper for IgBLAST v1.9, and V/J genes and CDR3 were assigned using IMGT germline references. Reads were filtered out if the reads had weak V/J assignments (E-value above 1e-6), no CDR3, stop codons, out-of-frame junctions, or ambiguous translated residues. V3J clonotypes were defined as sequences sharing the same inferred V gene, J gene, and CDR3 amino acid sequence. The percentage overlap between two repertoires was calculated by dividing the number of shared unique clonotypes by the size of the smaller repertoire. Richness of each repertoire was evaluated using RTK rarefaction, the Chao1 estimator, and Recon v2.1 estimates of unobserved clonotypes. For all TCRbeta clonotypes obtained by the gDNA method from a few donors, generation probabilities were computed with OLGA. TCRdb took over this immuneACCESS table, retaining in-frame rearrangements with V and J assigned. Such tables are incomplete; in checked studies, under half of the missing clones stem from an unresolved V gene, and the remainder is unexplained. The V and J calls and the clone size are those of that table, but D and trimming were determined from the DNA. In all, the sample holds under 1 million clones, and about 92% of those were seen once. 24% of the sample goes to the ten largest clones.

The source of this sequence is a man aged 30-40 years in good health. The sample was naive CD8+ T cells sorted from blood. The label giving this sample's cell subset or site can be read as: CD45RA+CCR7+.

This receptor carries the CDR3 CASSDRWGHYGYTF. The sequence in DNA is TGTGCCAGCAGTGACCGCTGGGGGCACTATGGCTACACCTTC. Here the chain combines TRBV6-1 and TRBJ1-2; tentative D gene TRBD1, with 6 bases matching. Its CDR3 holds 14 amino acids, cysteine through phenylalanine. The sequence is cut down to CDR3 DNA, 42 bases in frame from base 1. Cut back by 3 bases and 3 bases, the V and J ends lie 11 bases apart. According to the germline V gene, CDR1 reads MNHNS and CDR2 reads SASEGT.